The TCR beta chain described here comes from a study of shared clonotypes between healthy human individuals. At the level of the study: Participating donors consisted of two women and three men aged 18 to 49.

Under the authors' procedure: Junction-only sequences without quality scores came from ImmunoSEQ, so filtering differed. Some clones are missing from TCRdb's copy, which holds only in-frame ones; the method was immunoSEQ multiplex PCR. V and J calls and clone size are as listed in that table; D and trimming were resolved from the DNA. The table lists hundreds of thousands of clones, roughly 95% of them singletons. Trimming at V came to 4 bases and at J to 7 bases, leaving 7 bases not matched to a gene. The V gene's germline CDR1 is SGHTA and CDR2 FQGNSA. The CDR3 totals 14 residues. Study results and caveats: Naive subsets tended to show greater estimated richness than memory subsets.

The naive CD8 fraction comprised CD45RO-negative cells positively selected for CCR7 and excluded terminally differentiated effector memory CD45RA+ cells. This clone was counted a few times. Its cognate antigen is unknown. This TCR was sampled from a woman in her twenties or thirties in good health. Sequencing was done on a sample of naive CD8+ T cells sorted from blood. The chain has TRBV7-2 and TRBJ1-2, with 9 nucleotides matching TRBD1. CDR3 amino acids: CASSSGTGWPGYTF. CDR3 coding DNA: TGTGCCAGCAGCTCCGGGACAGGGTGGCCTGGCTACACCTTC.